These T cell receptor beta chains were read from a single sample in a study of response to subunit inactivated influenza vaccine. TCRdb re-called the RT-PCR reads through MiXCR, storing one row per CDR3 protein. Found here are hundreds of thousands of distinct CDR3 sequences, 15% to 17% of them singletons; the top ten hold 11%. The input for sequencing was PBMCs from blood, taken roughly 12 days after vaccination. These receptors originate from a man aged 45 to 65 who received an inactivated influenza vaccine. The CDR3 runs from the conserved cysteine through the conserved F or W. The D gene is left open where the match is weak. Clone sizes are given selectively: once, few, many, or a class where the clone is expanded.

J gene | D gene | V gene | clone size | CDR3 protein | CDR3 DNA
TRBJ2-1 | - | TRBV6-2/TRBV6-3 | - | CASSRQYGNEQFF | TGTGCCAGCAGTAGACAGTACGGCAATGAGCAGTTCTTC
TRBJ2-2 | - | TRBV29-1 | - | CSVDIRGNTGELFF | TGCAGCGTTGATATACGGGGGAACACCGGGGAGCTGTTTTTT
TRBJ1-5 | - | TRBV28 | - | CASSLTPRGQPQHF | TGTGCCAGCAGCCTAACACCGAGGGGGCAGCCCCAGCATTTT
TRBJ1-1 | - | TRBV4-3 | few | CASSQTYSTEAFF | TGCGCCAGCAGCCAGACATACAGCACTGAAGCTTTCTTT
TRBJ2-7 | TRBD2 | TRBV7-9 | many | CASSSELAAHEQYF | TGTGCCAGCAGCTCGGAACTAGCGGCCCACGAGCAGTACTTC
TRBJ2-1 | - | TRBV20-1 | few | CSVIRLPYNEQFF | TGCAGTGTCATAAGGCTACCTTACAATGAGCAGTTCTTC
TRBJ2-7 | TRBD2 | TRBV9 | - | CASSVTPSGRYEQYF | TGTGCCAGCAGCGTAACCCCTAGCGGGAGGTACGAGCAGTACTTC
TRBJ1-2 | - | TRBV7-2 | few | CASSLVYQQNYGYTF | TGTGCCAGCAGCTTAGTTTACCAGCAAAACTATGGCTACACCTTC
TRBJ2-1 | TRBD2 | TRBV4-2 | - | CASSQEGLAGLNEQFF | TGTGCCAGCAGCCAAGAGGGACTAGCGGGACTTAATGAGCAGTTCTTC
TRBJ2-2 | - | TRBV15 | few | CATSRDHPGLSTGELFF | TGTGCCACCAGCAGAGATCACCCAGGGTTGAGCACCGGGGAGCTGTTTTTT
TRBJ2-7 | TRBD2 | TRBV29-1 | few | CSVLRAGAYEQYF | TGCAGCGTCCTTCGAGCGGGAGCCTACGAGCAGTACTTC